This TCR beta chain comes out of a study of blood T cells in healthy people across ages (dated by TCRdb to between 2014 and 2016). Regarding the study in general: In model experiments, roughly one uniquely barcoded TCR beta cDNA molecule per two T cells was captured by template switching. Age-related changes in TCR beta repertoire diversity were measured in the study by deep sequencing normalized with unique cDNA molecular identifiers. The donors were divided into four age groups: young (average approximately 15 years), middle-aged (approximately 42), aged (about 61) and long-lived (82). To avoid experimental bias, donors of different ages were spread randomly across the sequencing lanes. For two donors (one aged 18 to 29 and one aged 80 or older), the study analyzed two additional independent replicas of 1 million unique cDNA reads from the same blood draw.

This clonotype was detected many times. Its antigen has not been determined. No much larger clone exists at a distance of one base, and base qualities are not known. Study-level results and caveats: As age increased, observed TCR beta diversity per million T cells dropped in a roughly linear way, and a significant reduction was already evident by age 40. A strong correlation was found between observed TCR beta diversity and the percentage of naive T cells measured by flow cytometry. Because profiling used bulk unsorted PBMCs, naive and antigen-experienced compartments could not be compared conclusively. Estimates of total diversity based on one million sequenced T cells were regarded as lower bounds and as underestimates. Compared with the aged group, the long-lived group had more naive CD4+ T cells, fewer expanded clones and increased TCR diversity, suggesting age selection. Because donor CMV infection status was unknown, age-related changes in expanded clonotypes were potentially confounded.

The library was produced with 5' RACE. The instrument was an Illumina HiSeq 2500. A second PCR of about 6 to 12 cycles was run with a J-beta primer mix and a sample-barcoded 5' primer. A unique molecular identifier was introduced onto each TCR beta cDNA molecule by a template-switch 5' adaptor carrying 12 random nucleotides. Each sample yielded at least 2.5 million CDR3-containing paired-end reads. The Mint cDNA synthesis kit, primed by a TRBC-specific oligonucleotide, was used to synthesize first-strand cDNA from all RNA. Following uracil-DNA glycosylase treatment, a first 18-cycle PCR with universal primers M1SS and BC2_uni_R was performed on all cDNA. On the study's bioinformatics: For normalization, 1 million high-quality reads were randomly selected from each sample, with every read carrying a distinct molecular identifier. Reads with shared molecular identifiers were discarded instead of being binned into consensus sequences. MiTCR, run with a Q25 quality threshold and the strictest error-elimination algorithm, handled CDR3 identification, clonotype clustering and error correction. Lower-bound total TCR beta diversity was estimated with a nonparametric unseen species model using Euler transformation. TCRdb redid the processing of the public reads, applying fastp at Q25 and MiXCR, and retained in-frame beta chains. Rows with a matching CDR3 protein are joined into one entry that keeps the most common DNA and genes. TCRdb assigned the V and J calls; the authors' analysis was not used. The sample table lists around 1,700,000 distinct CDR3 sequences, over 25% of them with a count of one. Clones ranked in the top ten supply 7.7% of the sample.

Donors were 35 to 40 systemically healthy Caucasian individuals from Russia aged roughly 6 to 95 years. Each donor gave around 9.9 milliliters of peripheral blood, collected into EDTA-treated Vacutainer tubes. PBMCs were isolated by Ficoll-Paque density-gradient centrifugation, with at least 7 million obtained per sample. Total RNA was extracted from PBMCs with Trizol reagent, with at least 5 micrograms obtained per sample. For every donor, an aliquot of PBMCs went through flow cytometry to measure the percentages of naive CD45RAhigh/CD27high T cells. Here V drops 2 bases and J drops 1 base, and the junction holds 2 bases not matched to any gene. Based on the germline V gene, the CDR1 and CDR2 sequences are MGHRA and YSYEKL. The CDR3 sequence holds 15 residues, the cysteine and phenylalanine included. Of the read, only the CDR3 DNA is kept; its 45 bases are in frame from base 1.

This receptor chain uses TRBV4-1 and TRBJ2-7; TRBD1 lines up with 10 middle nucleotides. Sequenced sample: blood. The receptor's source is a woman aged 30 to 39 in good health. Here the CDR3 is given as CASSQPGQGSYEQYF. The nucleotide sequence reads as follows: TGCGCCAGCAGCCAACCGGGACAGGGGTCCTACGAGCAGTACTTC.